What follows are 10 T cell receptor beta chains derived from one specimen sequenced in a study of cytomegalovirus exposure and HLA in healthy donors (dated by TCRdb to 2015 to 2018). Libraries came from the immunoSEQ multiplex PCR assay. The multiplex PCR relied on a mix of 60 forward primers for TCR Vbeta segments and 13 reverse primers for TCR Jbeta segments. The clones in this table, taken by TCRdb from immuneACCESS, are in-frame only. Not every clone is retained; where verified, under half of the shortfall comes from an unresolved V gene, and the cause of the rest is unknown. This sample gives around 190,000 clones in total; 81% of them show up just once. Roughly 3.2% of the sample is taken by the ten largest. What was sequenced was PBMCs. These receptors originate from a man in his forties in good health and CMV-seropositive.

The V call is TRBV6-1, the J call TRBJ1-1, with D possibly matching TRBD1 (5 bases). From germline, CDR1 is MNHNS and CDR2 SASEGT. The ends were cut back, 5 bases at V and 3 bases at J, with 10 bases in the middle. The length of the CDR3 is 13 residues. Here the CDR3 DNA reads TGTGCCAGCAGTCCACGGGGGGACACTGAAGCTTTCTTT. Translated: CASSPRGDTEAFF.

The V call is TRBV6-5, the J call TRBJ1-3; a weak D match, TRBD1 (6 bases). CDR3 length: 15 amino acids. Per germline, CDR1 MNHEY and CDR2 SVGAGI. Deletions cut 2 bases from V and 6 bases from J, with 14 bases between. The chain's CDR3 is CASSYGAGTKNTIYF. CDR3 DNA: TGTGCCAGCAGTTACGGTGCAGGGACAAAAAACACCATATATTTT.

The gene calls are TRBV5-1 and TRBJ1-3; D perhaps matches TRBD1 (5 bases). Germline values: CDR1 SGHRS, CDR2 YFSETQ. This CDR3 comprises 15 residues. V dropped 0 bases and J dropped 3 bases, with 10 bases sitting between them. The CDR3 is CASSLEGSGGNTIYF. The CDR3, as DNA: TGCGCCAGCAGCTTGGAGGGGTCGGGTGGAAACACCATATATTTT.

The chain carries TRBV29-1 and TRBJ2-1; unclear D gene. The CDR3 sequence is 13 residues long. The germline gives CDR1 SQVTM, CDR2 ANQGSEA. Deletions cut 7 bases from V and 0 bases from J, with 10 bases between. The CDR3, as DNA: TGCAGCGCGGAGCAGAGCTCCTACAATGAGCAGTTCTTC. Protein: CSAEQSSYNEQFF.

The chain has TRBV9 and TRBJ2-3; 11 positions agree with TRBD2. The CDR3 has 19 residues. Germline V gives CDR1 SGDLS, CDR2 YYNGEE. The trim removed 4 bases at V and 7 bases at J, leaving 20 bases unmatched. CDR3: CASSTPRDGGTSGSNTQYF. CDR3 DNA: TGTGCCAGCAGCACACCCAGGGACGGAGGTACTAGCGGGAGTAATACGCAGTATTTT.

The chain carries TRBV6-1 and TRBJ1-1; the D gene is possibly TRBD1 (6 bases). Per the germline V gene, CDR1 is MNHNS and CDR2 is SASEGT. V lost 10 bases to trimming and J lost 4 bases, with 13 bases between them. The CDR3 runs 12 residues. The CDR3: CAIGRTATEAFF. The CDR3 DNA reads as TGTGCCATTGGTCGGACAGCCACTGAAGCTTTCTTT.

V is TRBV2 and J is TRBJ1-2; possible D gene TRBD1, 6 bases. The CDR3 has 14 amino acids. Trimming removed 4 bases from V and 4 bases from J, with 13 bases in between. In germline, CDR1 is SNHLY, CDR2 FYNNEI. Written as DNA, the CDR3 is TGTGCCAGCAGTGGAGGGGGTAGTTTCTATGGCTACACCTTC. Its translation is CASSGGGSFYGYTF.

This clone was seen a few times. This rearrangement joins TRBV11-2 to TRBJ2-7, with 7 bases fitting TRBD2. With 5 bases clipped from V and 6 bases from J, the junction kept 10 bases outside the gene matches. The CDR3 consists of 14 residues. Germline CDR1 reads SGHAT; CDR2 reads FQNNGV. The CDR3 nucleotides are TGTGCCAGCAGCCAAGATATAGGGGAGGGCGAGCAGTACTTC. Its protein is CASSQDIGEGEQYF.

Only one count was recorded for this clone. This chain connects TRBV4-1 to TRBJ1-1; D is unclear. The CDR3 runs to 14 residues. V dropped 0 bases and J dropped 11 bases, with 16 bases sitting between them. From germline, CDR1 is MGHRA and CDR2 YSYEKL. The CDR3 is CASSQDWGGSRAFF. CDR3 DNA: TGCGCCAGCAGCCAAGATTGGGGTGGGAGTCGGGCTTTCTTT.

The V and J genes are TRBV6-5 and TRBJ2-1, with D possibly TRBD2 on 5 matching bases. Germline V gene sequence: CDR1 MNHEY, CDR2 SVGAGI. The CDR3 extends over 14 amino acids. Trimming removed 6 bases at V and 0 bases at J, with 9 bases between. DNA of the CDR3: TGTGCCAGCAGACAGCGGAGCTCCTACAATGAGCAGTTCTTC. As protein: CASRQRSSYNEQFF.